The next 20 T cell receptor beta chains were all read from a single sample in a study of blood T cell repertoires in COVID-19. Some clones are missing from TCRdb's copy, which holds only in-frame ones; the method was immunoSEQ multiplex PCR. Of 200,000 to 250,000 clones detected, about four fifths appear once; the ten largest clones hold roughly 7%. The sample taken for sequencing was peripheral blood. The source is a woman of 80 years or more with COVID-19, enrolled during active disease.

CDR3 in amino acids: CASSLARRGGYEQFF. The CDR3 bases are TGCGCCAGCAGCTTGGCGCGGCGGGGGGGCTATGAGCAGTTCTTC. The chain joins TRBV5-1 to TRBJ2-1; 9 bases agree with TRBD2. CDR1 and CDR2 from the germline V gene are SGHRS and YFSETQ. The junction had 6 bases not matched to a gene; V was cut back by 0 bases and J by 8 bases. CDR3 length: 15 residues.

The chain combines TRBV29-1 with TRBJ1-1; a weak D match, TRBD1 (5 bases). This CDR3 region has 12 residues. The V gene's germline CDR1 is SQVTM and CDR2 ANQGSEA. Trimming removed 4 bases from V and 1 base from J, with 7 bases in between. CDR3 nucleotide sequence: TGCAGCGTTGCCAGGGAGAACACTGAAGCTTTCTTT. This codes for CSVARENTEAFF.

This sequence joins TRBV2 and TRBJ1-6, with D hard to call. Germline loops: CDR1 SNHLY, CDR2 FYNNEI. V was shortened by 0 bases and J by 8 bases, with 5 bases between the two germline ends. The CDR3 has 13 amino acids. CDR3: CASSEASDSPLHF. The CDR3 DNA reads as TGTGCCAGCAGTGAAGCTTCAGATTCACCCCTCCACTTT.

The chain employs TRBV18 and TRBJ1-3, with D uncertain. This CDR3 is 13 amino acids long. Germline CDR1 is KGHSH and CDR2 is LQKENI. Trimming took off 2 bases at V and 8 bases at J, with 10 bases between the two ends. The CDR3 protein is CASSPLSADTIYF. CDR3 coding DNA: TGTGCCAGCTCACCATTGAGCGCCGACACCATATATTTT. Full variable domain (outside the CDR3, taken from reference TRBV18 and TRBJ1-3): NAGVMQNPRHLVRRRGQEARLRCSPMKGHSHVYWYRQLPEEGLKFMVYLQKENIIDESGMPKERFSAEFPKEGPSILRIQQVVRGDSAAYFCASSPLSADTIYFGEGSWLTVV.

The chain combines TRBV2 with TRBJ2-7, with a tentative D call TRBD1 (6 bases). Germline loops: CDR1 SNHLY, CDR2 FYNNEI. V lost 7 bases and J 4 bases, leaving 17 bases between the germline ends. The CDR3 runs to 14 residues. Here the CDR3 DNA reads TGTGCCAGCACTAGACCCCCTCAGGGGTACGAGCAGTACTTC. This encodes CASTRPPQGYEQYF.

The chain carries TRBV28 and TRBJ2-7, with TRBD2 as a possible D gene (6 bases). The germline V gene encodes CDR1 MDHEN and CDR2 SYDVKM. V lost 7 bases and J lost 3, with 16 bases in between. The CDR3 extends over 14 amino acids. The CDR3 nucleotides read TGTGCCAGCATTCCAGGGACTGGGGGCTACGAGCAGTACTTC. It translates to CASIPGTGGYEQYF.

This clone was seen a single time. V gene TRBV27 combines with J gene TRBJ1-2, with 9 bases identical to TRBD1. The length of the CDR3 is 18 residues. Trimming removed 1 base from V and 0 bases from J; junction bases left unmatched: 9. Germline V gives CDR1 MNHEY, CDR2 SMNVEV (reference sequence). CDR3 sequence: CASSLLPGTGPANYGYTF. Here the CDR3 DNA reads TGTGCCAGCAGTTTATTGCCCGGGACAGGGCCAGCTAACTATGGCTACACCTTC.

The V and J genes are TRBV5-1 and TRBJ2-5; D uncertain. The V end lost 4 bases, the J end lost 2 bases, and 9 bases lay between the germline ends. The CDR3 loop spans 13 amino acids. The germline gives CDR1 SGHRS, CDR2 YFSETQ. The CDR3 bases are TGCGCCAGCAGCCCCCCCGGTCAAGAGACCCAGTACTTC. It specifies CASSPPGQETQYF.

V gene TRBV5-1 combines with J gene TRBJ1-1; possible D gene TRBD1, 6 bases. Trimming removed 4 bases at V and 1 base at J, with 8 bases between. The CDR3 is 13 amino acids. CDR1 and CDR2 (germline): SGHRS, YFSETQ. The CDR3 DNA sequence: TGCGCCAGCAGCCGGGGACAGAACACTGAAGCTTTCTTT. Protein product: CASSRGQNTEAFF.

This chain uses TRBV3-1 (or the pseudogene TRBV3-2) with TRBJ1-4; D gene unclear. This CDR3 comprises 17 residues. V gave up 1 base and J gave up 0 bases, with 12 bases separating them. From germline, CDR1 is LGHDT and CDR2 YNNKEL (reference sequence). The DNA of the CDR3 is TGTGCCAGCAGCCAAGGCCTGGCAACAGCAACTAATGAAAAACTGTTTTTT. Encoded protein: CASSQGLATATNEKLFF.

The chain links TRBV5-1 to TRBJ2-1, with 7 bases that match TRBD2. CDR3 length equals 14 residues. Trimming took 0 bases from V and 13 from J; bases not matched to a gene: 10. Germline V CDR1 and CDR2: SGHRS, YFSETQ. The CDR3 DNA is TGCGCCAGCAGCTTGGAATGGGAACGGGAGGACCAGTTCTTC. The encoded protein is CASSLEWEREDQFF.

The CDR3, as DNA: TGTGCCAGCAGCTCAAAAATGGCCGGGACAGGGGGCGTTGGCACCATATATTTT. It is translated as CASSSKMAGTGGVGTIYF. The V gene is TRBV7-9, the J gene TRBJ1-3, with 12 nucleotides matching TRBD1. Losses at the gene ends were 4 bases for V and 9 bases for J; bases not matched to a gene: 16. The CDR3 covers 18 residues. CDR1 SEHNR and CDR2 FQNEAQ come from the germline V gene (reference sequence).

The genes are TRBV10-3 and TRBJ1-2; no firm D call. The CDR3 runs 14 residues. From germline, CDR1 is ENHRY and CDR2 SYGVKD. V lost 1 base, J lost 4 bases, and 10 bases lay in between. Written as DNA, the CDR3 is TGTGCCATCAGTGAGTTGGTGGCCCCCTATGGCTACACCTTC. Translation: CAISELVAPYGYTF.

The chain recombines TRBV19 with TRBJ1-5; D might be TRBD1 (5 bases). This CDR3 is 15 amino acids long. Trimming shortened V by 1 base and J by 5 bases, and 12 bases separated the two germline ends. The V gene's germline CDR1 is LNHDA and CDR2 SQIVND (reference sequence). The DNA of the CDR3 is TGTGCCAGTAGTATAGGTCGACAGTTATATCAGCCCCAGCATTTT. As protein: CASSIGRQLYQPQHF.

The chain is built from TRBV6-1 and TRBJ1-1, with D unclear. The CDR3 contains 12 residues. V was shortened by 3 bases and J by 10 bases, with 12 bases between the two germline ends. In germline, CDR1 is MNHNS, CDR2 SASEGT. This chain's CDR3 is CASSEWREGAFF. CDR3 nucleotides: TGTGCCAGCAGTGAGTGGAGGGAGGGAGCTTTCTTT.

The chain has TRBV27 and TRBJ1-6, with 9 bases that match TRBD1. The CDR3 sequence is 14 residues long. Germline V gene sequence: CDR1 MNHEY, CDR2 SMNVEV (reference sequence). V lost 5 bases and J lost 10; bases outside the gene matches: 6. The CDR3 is CASSGTGLISPLHF. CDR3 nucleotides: TGTGCCAGCAGTGGGACAGGGCTCATCTCACCCCTCCACTTT.

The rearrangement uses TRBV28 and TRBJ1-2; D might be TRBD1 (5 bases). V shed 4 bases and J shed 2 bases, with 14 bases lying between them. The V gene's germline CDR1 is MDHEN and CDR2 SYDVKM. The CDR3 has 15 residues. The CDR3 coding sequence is TGTGCCAGCAGTTCCCCGACAGCTCCAAACTATGGCTACACCTTC. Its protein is CASSSPTAPNYGYTF.

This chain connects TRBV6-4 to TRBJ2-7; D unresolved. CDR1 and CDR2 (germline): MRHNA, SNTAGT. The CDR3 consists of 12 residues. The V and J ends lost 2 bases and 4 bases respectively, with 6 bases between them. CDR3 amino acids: CASSDPGYEQYF. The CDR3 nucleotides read TGTGCCAGCAGTGACCCAGGTTACGAGCAGTACTTC.

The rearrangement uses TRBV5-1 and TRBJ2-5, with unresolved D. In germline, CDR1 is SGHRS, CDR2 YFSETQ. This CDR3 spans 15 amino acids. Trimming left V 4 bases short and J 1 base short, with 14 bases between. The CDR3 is CASSRLGVGQETQYF. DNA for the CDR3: TGCGCCAGCAGCCGCCTCGGAGTTGGCCAAGAGACCCAGTACTTC.

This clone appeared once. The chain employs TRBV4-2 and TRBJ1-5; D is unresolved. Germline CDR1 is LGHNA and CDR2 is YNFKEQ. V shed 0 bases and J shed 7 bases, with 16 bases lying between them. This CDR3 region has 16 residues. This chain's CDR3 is CASSQDFTGVGQPQHF. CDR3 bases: TGTGCCAGCAGCCAAGATTTCACCGGGGTGGGCCAGCCCCAGCATTTT.